This T cell receptor beta chain derives from a study of T cell responses to AZD1222 COVID-19 vaccine. This clone came up a few times. Its antigen remains unidentified. The CDR3 sequence is 11 residues long. The V and J ends lost 7 bases and 11 bases respectively, with 13 bases between them. From germline, CDR1 is LNHDA and CDR2 SQIVND (reference sequence). Generated by immunoSEQ multiplex PCR, the TCRdb table keeps only in-frame clones and is missing some. The sample lists about 140,000 clones, more than 80% occurring once. Study conclusions and caveats: Reports indicate that nearly half of spike-specific TCRs are directed at unmutated variant regions. Females made up more of the donors, who were largely white British, and clonal diversity may have come out too low. Researchers report vaccine-associated CD4 TCRs spanning spike, with dominance at 160-218 and 743-854.

The sequence came from an adult in good health. V and J are TRBV19 and TRBJ2-3, with D tentatively TRBD2 (5 bases). Sequences were derived from peripheral blood, sampled on day 0 of MenACWY control vaccination. The DNA for the CDR3 is TGTGCCAGTACCTCACTAGGATTGCAGTATTTT. It specifies CASTSLGLQYF.